This TCR beta chain was sequenced for a study of T-cell memory formation after mild COVID-19 (dated by TCRdb to about 2021). About the investigation overall: TCR sequence clusters from the two donors were largely donor specific. In a couple of donors, T-cell clones that expanded and contracted after mild COVID-19 were tracked by sequencing TCRalpha and TCRbeta repertoires over time. Two young, previously healthy adult volunteers made up the cohort, one male and one female.

The CDR3, cysteine through phenylalanine, is 15 amino acids long. The retained sequence is limited to the CDR3, 45 bases, with the frame set at the first base. The V end gives up 4 bases and the J end 3 bases, leaving 8 bases in the junction not matched to a gene. As encoded in the germline V gene, CDR1 is SGDLS while CDR2 is YYNGEE. The instrument was an Illumina NovaSeq 6000. TCRalpha and TCRbeta cDNA libraries were built by 5'RACE with constant-segment primers, adding sample barcodes and unique molecular identifiers. RNA was extracted from every sample with Trizol reagent. Amplification of the libraries took two PCR steps, and the second step added a second sample barcode plus Illumina TruSeq adapters. Sequencing of the libraries was done on an Illumina NovaSeq, producing 2 x 150 bp paired-end reads. As for the authors' bioinformatics: The reads were demultiplexed and collapsed into UMI-guided consensus sequences using migec v1.2.7. Using mixcr v2.1.11, UMI consensuses were aligned to TRA and TRB V and J templates and then assembled into clonotypes. A clonotype was counted as expanded or contracted only when both edgeR and NoisET called the clonotype significant, with the noise models trained on biological replicates. For edgeR calls, the thresholds were a false discovery rate-adjusted p below 0.01 and a log2 fold-change of 1. As an exploratory analysis of dynamics, PCA with hierarchical clustering was applied to max-normalized trajectories of the 1000 most abundant clonotypes. Separately sequenced CD4+ and CD8+ repertoires were used to assign the CD4 or CD8 phenotype of responding clones. Using fastp trimming at Q25 and MiXCR clonotype assembly, TCRdb reanalyzed the public sequencing data and kept in-frame beta chains. CDR3 protein duplicates are merged, each entry listing the most common genes and DNA. The V and J calls, along with clone size, are taken from TCRdb and not from the paper's own processing. The sample table contains 90,000 to 120,000 distinct CDR3 sequences; only one count was recorded for around 10% of them. The ten largest make up approximately 40% of the sample.

Points on this clonotype: No cognate antigen has been identified for it. No base quality information exists; no much larger clone differs at one position.

Results and caveats for the whole study, not just this receptor: Clones that contracted from day 15 to 85 showed balanced CD4/CD8 phenotypes, whereas a second wave of clones that expanded from day 15 to 37 leaned towards CD4+. Some responding clones were detected in pre-infection memory, which suggested that pre-existing cross-reactive memory T cells had joined the SARS-CoV-2 response. Whether the second-wave clones peaking on day 37 were SARS-CoV-2 specific was not confirmed. Contracting CD4+ clones were found mainly in CM and EM memory subsets, while CD8+ clones were enriched in EMRA. Only a couple of mild cases were covered in the study, and larger cohorts including severe cases with pre-infection samples were considered necessary.

Ficoll-Paque density gradient centrifugation was the method used to isolate PBMCs. The sequenced material came from PBMCs or a T cell subset sorted from them (not recorded which). Recombination joined TRBV9 with TRBJ2-3; TRBD2 fits 7 bases in the junction. The sequence was obtained from a man aged 18 to 30 who had mild COVID-19 (a few samples of this study predate the infection). The sample titles of this study are shuffled in the database, so cell type and time point are left out; the donor was told from shared clones. The CDR3 region: CASSPSGVLTDTQYF. In nucleotide form, the sequence is TGTGCCAGCAGCCCCAGCGGGGTGCTGACAGATACGCAGTATTTT.